This T cell receptor (beta chain) was documented in a study of regulatory T cells in long-lasting Graves disease. The study's findings and limits: Sharing of public clonotypes was greater in persistent patients (under 3,000) than in new patients (966).

To make TCR beta libraries, researchers used iRepertoire HTBI primers and Arm-PCR of CDR3 regions. In the authors' methods: Samples jointly harbored fewer than 65 TRBV and approximately 15 TRBJ segments. TCRdb recomputed calls from the multiplex PCR reads with MiXCR, one row per CDR3 protein. What appears here as the V and J calls and clone size reflects TCRdb's work, not the paper's. The sample consists of some 300,000 distinct CDR3 sequences, 20% to 25% of them appearing once. This clonotype occurred a few times. Its matching antigen is unknown. The time point denotes: persistent/refractory GD, antithyroid drugs over 5 years with positive TRAb. Preparation of the TCR library used RNA extracted from PBMCs. CDR3 length: 12 residues. Germline-derived CDR1 and CDR2 are DFQATT and SNEGSKA (reference sequence). Trimming shortened V by 3 bases and J by 8 bases, and 13 bases separated the two germline ends.

The sequenced sample was peripheral blood mononuclear cells (PBMCs), obtained when the disease was refractory, from a patient treated with antithyroid drugs. This clonotype was obtained from a female donor with Graves disease. V is TRBV20-1 and J is TRBJ1-2; D is unclear. CDR3 coding DNA: TGCAGTGCTAGCGGCACTCCGGCAGGCTACACCTTC. Translated, it gives CSASGTPAGYTF.